Listed below are T cell receptor beta chains from one sample, sequenced in a study of beta chain features in type 1 diabetes. The protocol was immunoSEQ multiplex PCR, while the TCRdb copy is restricted to in-frame clones and leaves out a portion. The sample consists of under 300,000 clones, approximately 16% of them appearing once. The material sequenced was naive CD4+ T cells from blood. The receptors derive from a man in his thirties or forties with type 1 diabetes. CDR3s include the opening cysteine and the closing phenylalanine or tryptophan. A D gene is named only where the DNA matches it firmly. A row's size may be missing; if present it is once, few, many or a size class.

D,J,V,size,DNA,CDR3
.,TRBJ2-3,TRBV29-1,.,TGCAGCGTGGCGGGACCTACGAGCACAGATACGCAGTATTTT,CSVAGPTSTDTQYF
.,TRBJ2-1,TRBV7-8,.,TGTGCCAGCAGCGGGCTAGAGGGGAGCTCCTACAATGAGCAGTTCTTC,CASSGLEGSSYNEQFF
.,TRBJ2-3,TRBV11-1,.,TGTGCCAGCAGCGCGACCCAGACGGATACGCAGTATTTT,CASSATQTDTQYF
.,TRBJ2-1,TRBV2,few,TGTGCCAGCAGCGTCTACAATGAGCAGTTCTTC,CASSVYNEQFF
.,TRBJ2-3,TRBV5-4,few,TGTGCCAGCAGCTTGGATCAGATAGATACGCAGTATTTT,CASSLDQIDTQYF
.,TRBJ2-1,TRBV25-1,.,TGTGCCAGCTTAGGGTCGGTAAACAATGAGCAGTTCTTC,CASLGSVNNEQFF
TRBD1,TRBJ1-1,TRBV9,.,TGTGCCAGCAGCGCTCAAACAGGGGCTGCTAGCACTGAAGCTTTCTTT,CASSAQTGAASTEAFF
TRBD2,TRBJ2-5,TRBV6-5,few,TGTGCCACCGTAGCGGGAGGGTTAGAGACCCAGTACTTC,CATVAGGLETQYF
.,TRBJ2-5,TRBV29-1,few,TGCAGCGCGACGGAGGGCGGAGAGACCCAGTACTTC,CSATEGGETQYF
TRBD1,TRBJ2-1,TRBV6-1,.,TGTGCCAGCTTCCTGGGACAGGGGGCCGACAATGAGCAGTTCTTC,CASFLGQGADNEQFF
.,TRBJ1-1,TRBV15,.,TGTGCCACCAGCAGAGATCGGACAGCCAGGAACACTGAAGCTTTCTTT,CATSRDRTARNTEAFF
.,TRBJ1-1,TRBV7-8,.,TGTGCCAGCAGCCTCCAAGCGACAGGTGAAGCTTTCTTT,CASSLQATGEAFF
.,TRBJ2-4,TRBV5-4,.,TGTGCCAGCAGCTTATTAGGAGGAGACAAAAACATTCAGTACTTC,CASSLLGGDKNIQYF
TRBD1,TRBJ1-5,TRBV30,.,TGTGCTTGCGCCCTAGGGACAGGTAATCAGCCCCAGCATTTT,CACALGTGNQPQHF
.,TRBJ2-6,TRBV7-2,few,TGTGCCAGCAGCCCCCGGTTAGCTGGGGCCAACGTCCTGACTTTC,CASSPRLAGANVLTF
TRBD1,TRBJ2-7,TRBV29-1,.,TGCAGCGGAGGACAGGGAATAGGCGAGCAGTACTTC,CSGGQGIGEQYF
.,TRBJ1-2,TRBV7-2,few,TGTGCCAGCAGCCCATGGATAGACTATGGCTACACCTTC,CASSPWIDYGYTF
.,TRBJ2-6,TRBV14,few,TGTGCCAGCAGCCCGGGTGGTTCCGGGGCCAACGTCCTGACTTTC,CASSPGGSGANVLTF
.,TRBJ2-3,TRBV30,.,TGTGCCTGGACTTCTCAGCCGGGGGCCACAGATACGCAGTATTTT,CAWTSQPGATDTQYF
TRBD2,TRBJ2-3,TRBV9,.,TGTGCCAGCAGCGCACGACTAGCGGGAGTGGGAACAGATACGCAGTATTTT,CASSARLAGVGTDTQYF
.,TRBJ2-7,TRBV25-1,.,TGTGCCAGCTCCAAAGGCGGCAGCTACGAGCAGTACTTC,CASSKGGSYEQYF
.,TRBJ2-5,TRBV27,few,TGTGCCAGCAGTTTACTTACTGACAGGGAGACCCAGTACTTC,CASSLLTDRETQYF
.,TRBJ2-3,TRBV9,few,TGTGCCAGCAGCGCAAACACAGATACGCAGTATTTT,CASSANTDTQYF
TRBD2,TRBJ2-3,TRBV2,few,TGTGCCAGCGACGCTAGCGGGAGACCCACAGATACGCAGTATTTT,CASDASGRPTDTQYF
.,TRBJ2-3,TRBV7-9,.,TGTGCCAGCAGGGGACCCATCCTTGGTACGCAGTATTTT,CASRGPILGTQYF
TRBD2,TRBJ2-7,TRBV6-5,.,TGTGCCAGCAGCTCGAAACTAGCGAACTCCTACGAGCAGTACTTC,CASSSKLANSYEQYF
.,TRBJ2-1,TRBV7-6,.,TGTGCCAGCAGCTTCACGGGGAATGAGCAGTTCTTC,CASSFTGNEQFF
TRBD1,TRBJ1-5,TRBV4-1,.,TGCGCCAGCGGCCAAACCCAGGGGGCGGTCAGCCAGCCCCAGCATTTT,CASGQTQGAVSQPQHF
TRBD1,TRBJ2-5,TRBV29-1,few,TGCAGCGTGGAAACCGGGACAGGGGTGCGAGAGACCCAGTACTTC,CSVETGTGVRETQYF
.,TRBJ1-2,TRBV30,.,TGTGCCTGGAGTGTGGGCTACTATGGCTACACCTTC,CAWSVGYYGYTF